Listed below are T cell receptor beta chains from one sample, sequenced in a study of molecular identifiers for immune sequencing clone quantification. From the PCR reads, TCRdb called clonotypes with MiXCR, one entry per CDR3 protein. This sample carries about 330,000 distinct CDR3 sequences, roughly a quarter of them seen once, and the ten largest clones take roughly 0.7%. The sequenced sample consisted of naive CD8+ T cells from blood, with Jurkat cell RNA spiked in. The receptor source for this set is a human donor in good health. Some libraries in this study had Jurkat cell RNA spiked in. Each CDR3 is given with its conserved first and last residue. The D gene is left open where the match is weak. Clone size appears in some rows only: once, few, many, or a class for an expanded clone.

D gene	V gene	clone size	J gene	CDR3 length	CDR3 DNA	CDR3 protein
TRBD1	TRBV30	many	TRBJ2-5	14	TGTGCCTGGAGTGTACGCACAGGGGAAGAGACCCAGTACTTC	CAWSVRTGEETQYF
TRBD1	TRBV13	few	TRBJ2-1	16	TGTGCCAGCAGCCCCCTCATAGGACAGGGGAGTGATGAGCAGTTCTTC	CASSPLIGQGSDEQFF
NA	TRBV12-3/TRBV12-4	many	TRBJ2-5	15	TGTGCCAGCAGTTTCGGGGCGGCGGACCAAGAGACCCAGTACTTC	CASSFGAADQETQYF
NA	TRBV6-5	many	TRBJ1-1	14	TGTGCCAGCAGTTACTCGGGCGGTAACACTGAAGCTTTCTTT	CASSYSGGNTEAFF
NA	TRBV4-3	NA	TRBJ1-5	18	TGCGCCAGCAGCCCCACCCTGGGAGGACTACTGAGCAATCAGCTCCAGCATTTT	CASSPTLGGLLSNQLQHF
NA	TRBV28	NA	TRBJ2-3	16	TGTGCCAGCAGTCCGTGGACTGTTTTCTTCACAGATACGCAGTATTTT	CASSPWTVFFTDTQYF
NA	TRBV3-1	many	TRBJ1-1	14	TGTGCCAGCGGACGGACAGAGGAGAACACTGAAGCTTTCTTT	CASGRTEENTEAFF
NA	TRBV4-1	NA	TRBJ2-7	15	TGCGCCAGCAGCCCGCCGGAAGGACGGGGCTACGAGCAGTACTTC	CASSPPEGRGYEQYF
TRBD2	TRBV20-1	many	TRBJ2-2	16	TGCAGTGCTAGAGGAATTAGCGGGAGCGGTACCGGGGAGCTGTTTTTT	CSARGISGSGTGELFF
NA	TRBV20-1	NA	TRBJ2-7	14	TGCAGTGCTAGTGCTGAGGGTACGTCCTACGAGCAGTACTTC	CSASAEGTSYEQYF
NA	TRBV9	many	TRBJ2-7	15	TGTGCCAGCAGCGTAGGCCCAGGGTTTCTAGGGGAGCAGTACTTC	CASSVGPGFLGEQYF
NA	TRBV4-1	many	TRBJ2-7	15	TGCGCCAGCAGCCAAACCAGGGGCTTGGGGTACGAGCAGTACTTC	CASSQTRGLGYEQYF